Presented here are 30 T cell receptor beta chains from one specimen sequenced in a study of OX40 agonist ivuxolimab in advanced cancers. Profiling relied on immunoSEQ multiplex PCR, and the TCRdb table lists in-frame clones only, not all of them. Of tens of thousands of clones listed, 85% to 90% were seen once; the top ten hold 5.4%. The sequences come from CD4+ or CD8+ T cells sorted from blood, collected in a trial of the OX40 agonist ivuxolimab. These receptors were collected from an adult with an advanced solid tumor such as melanoma, head and neck, liver or kidney cancer.

The rearrangement uses TRBV5-4 and TRBJ2-1, with D hard to call. This CDR3 region has 15 residues. V was cut by 9 bases and J by 0 bases, with 16 bases left in between. Germline CDR1 and CDR2: SGHNT and YYREEE (reference sequence). The CDR3, as DNA: TGTGCCACCAAGGAAATAGGAAACTCCTACAATGAGCAGTTCTTC. Translating gives CATKEIGNSYNEQFF.

With respect to this clone: The same CDR3 can be traced to other DNA sequences in this sample. The rearrangement joins TRBV25-1 to TRBJ1-4; possible D gene TRBD1, 5 bases. This CDR3 has 15 residues. Germline V gene lookup returns CDR1 MGHDK and CDR2 SYGVNS. With 1 base removed from V and 3 bases from J, the gap between germline ends came to 9 bases. The CDR3 DNA reads TGTGCCAGCAGTGAATCGAAGGGGTCTAATGAAAAACTGTTTTTT. Translating it yields CASSESKGSNEKLFF.

The chain recombines TRBV28 with TRBJ1-6; D is possibly TRBD1 (5 bases). In germline, CDR1 is MDHEN, CDR2 SYDVKM. With 5 bases removed from V and 7 bases from J, the gap between germline ends came to 12 bases. CDR3 length equals 14 residues. CDR3 coding DNA: TGTGCCAGCAGTCTCCGGGGACGGAATTCACCCCTCCACTTT. It translates to CASSLRGRNSPLHF.

The chain combines TRBV7-9 with TRBJ1-1, with 7 bases matching TRBD1. The CDR3 sequence is 12 residues long. Germline V gene data show CDR1 as SEHNR and CDR2 as FQNEAQ (reference sequence). Unmatched junction bases numbered 7, after V lost 5 bases and J lost 10 bases. DNA for the CDR3: TGTGCCAGCAGCCAAGGGGACAGAGGAGCTTTCTTT. It specifies CASSQGDRGAFF.

The rearrangement uses TRBV28 and TRBJ1-1; D gene ambiguous. The V end lost 1 base, the J end lost 10 bases, and 10 bases lay between the germline ends. The CDR3 length is 12 residues. CDR1 is MDHEN, CDR2 SYDVKM, per germline. Written as DNA, the CDR3 is TGTGCCAGCAGTTTATTCGAGCGGGGAGCTTTCTTT. Translated: CASSLFERGAFF. Full variable domain (remainder filled in from reference TRBV28 and TRBJ1-1): DVKVTQSSRYLVKRTGEKVFLECVQDMDHENMFWYRQDPGLGLRLIYFSYDVKMKEKGDIPEGYSVSREKKERFSLILESASTNQTSMYLCASSLFERGAFFGQGTRLTVV.

This chain links TRBV7-2 with TRBJ2-1, with a possible D match to TRBD1 (7 bases). Germline CDR1 is SGHTA and CDR2 is FQGNSA. The CDR3 is 16 amino acids. V lost 4 bases, J lost 2 bases, and 15 bases lay in between. The CDR3 nucleotides are TGTGCCAGCAGCTCAAGGGGGGACAGACCCTACAATGAGCAGTTCTTC. Its translation: CASSSRGDRPYNEQFF.

The chain combines TRBV28 with TRBJ1-4; possible D gene TRBD1, 5 bases. Germline V gene lookup returns CDR1 MDHEN and CDR2 SYDVKM. V was cut by 5 bases and J by 13 bases, with 20 bases left in between. The CDR3 spans 14 residues. In DNA form, the CDR3 reads TGTGCCAGCAGTGCCCTTCAAGACGGGACCCTACTGTTTTTT. Amino acid sequence: CASSALQDGTLLFF. Drawing the rest from reference TRBV28 and TRBJ1-4, the complete variable domain is DVKVTQSSRYLVKRTGEKVFLECVQDMDHENMFWYRQDPGLGLRLIYFSYDVKMKEKGDIPEGYSVSREKKERFSLILESASTNQTSMYLCASSALQDGTLLFFGSGTQLSVL.

The chain links TRBV28 to TRBJ2-2, with 13 bases matching TRBD2. Germline CDR1 MDHEN, CDR2 SYDVKM. The trim removed 6 bases at V and 5 bases at J, leaving 18 bases unmatched. The CDR3 loop spans 20 amino acids. The CDR3, as DNA: TGTGCCAGCAGCCCGGGGCCGTGGACTAGCGGGAGAGTGGGGACCGGGGAGCTGTTTTTT. This sequence encodes CASSPGPWTSGRVGTGELFF.

V is TRBV7-2 and J is TRBJ2-7, with 7 bases fitting TRBD1. Germline CDR1 reads SGHTA; CDR2 reads FQGNSA. V shed 5 bases, J shed 3 bases, and the junction held 13 bases outside the gene matches. The CDR3 contains 16 residues. The chain's CDR3 is CASSLRPGTAGYEQYF. DNA for the CDR3: TGTGCCAGCAGCCTCCGGCCCGGGACAGCAGGCTACGAGCAGTACTTC.

The gene calls are TRBV28 and TRBJ2-7; 9 bases fit TRBD1. This CDR3 is built from 15 residues. After removal of 5 bases from V and 6 bases from J, the junction contained 11 bases not matched to a gene. Germline V lookup: CDR1 MDHEN, CDR2 SYDVKM. CDR3 nucleotide sequence: TGTGCCAGCAGTAAGCCCCGGACAGGGGCAGGCGAGCAGTACTTC. Residues: CASSKPRTGAGEQYF.

The rearrangement links TRBV19 to TRBJ2-3, with 8 positions matching TRBD1. Germline-derived CDR1 and CDR2 are LNHDA and SQIVND (reference sequence). The CDR3 loop spans 14 amino acids. J was trimmed by 3 bases and V by 7 bases; bases with no gene match: 6. CDR3 nucleotides: TGTGCCAGTACGGTCAGGGGGCGAACAGATACGCAGTATTTT. Translating gives CASTVRGRTDTQYF.

Worth noting for this clone: A junction end diverges from the germline sequence, so it may reflect a read error. This chain connects TRBV18 to TRBJ1-3, with a possible D match to TRBD1 (5 bases). This CDR3 is 16 amino acids long. Germline CDR1 KGHSH, CDR2 LQKENI. The DNA for the CDR3 is TGTGTCAGCTCACCCACGTCCGGGGGGGCTGGAAACACCATATATTTT. It translates to CVSSPTSGGAGNTIYF.

This clone showed up just once. The chain has TRBV7-8 and TRBJ2-2; 10 bases are shared with TRBD1. Germline V gene sequence: CDR1 SGHVS, CDR2 FQNEAQ. The CDR3 loop spans 16 amino acids. V was clipped by 5 bases and J by 6 bases; unmatched bases: 9. The CDR3 region is CASSLRDRGGAGELFF. CDR3 bases: TGTGCCAGCAGCCTACGGGACAGGGGAGGTGCCGGGGAGCTGTTTTTT.

The chain carries TRBV11-2 and TRBJ2-2; TRBD1 is a possible D gene (5 bases). Germline V gene lookup returns CDR1 SGHAT and CDR2 FQNNGV. The CDR3 is 15 residues long. Trimming took off 2 bases at V and 1 base at J, with 8 bases between the two ends. This chain's CDR3 is CASSLSQGNTGELFF. The CDR3 bases are TGTGCCAGCAGCTTAAGCCAGGGGAACACCGGGGAGCTGTTTTTT.

This clone was seen only a few times. This chain joins TRBV11-2 and TRBJ1-2; D gene ambiguous. Trimming removed 6 bases at V and 8 bases at J, with 13 bases between. The CDR3 has 12 amino acids. The germline V gene encodes CDR1 SGHAT and CDR2 FQNNGV. The CDR3 nucleotides read TGTGCCAGCAGAGGTATGGAACAGGGCTACACCTTC. This encodes CASRGMEQGYTF.

V and J are TRBV5-1 and TRBJ1-1, with 7 bases fitting TRBD1. With V trimmed by 4 bases and J by 0 bases, 6 bases remained unmatched. The CDR3 covers 15 residues. Germline V gene sequence: CDR1 SGHRS, CDR2 YFSETQ. The CDR3 DNA sequence: TGCGCCAGCAGCCCGGGGACAGTGATGAACACTGAAGCTTTCTTT. Its protein is CASSPGTVMNTEAFF.

V is TRBV28 and J is TRBJ1-5, with TRBD1 matching over 7 bases. After removal of 2 bases from V and 0 bases from J, the junction contained 7 bases not matched to a gene. The germline V gene has CDR1 MDHEN and CDR2 SYDVKM. This CDR3 region has 17 residues. CDR3 region: CASSLGQVVDSNQPQHF. CDR3 DNA sequence: TGTGCCAGCAGTTTAGGACAGGTTGTTGATAGCAATCAGCCCCAGCATTTT.

The chain combines TRBV6-5 with TRBJ2-7, with 9 bases fitting TRBD2. The CDR3 is made up of 15 amino acids. Germline CDR1 is MNHEY and CDR2 is SVGAGI. With 2 bases clipped from V and 3 bases from J, the junction kept 5 bases outside the gene matches. CDR3 in amino acids: CASSYAASGIYEQYF. CDR3 coding DNA: TGTGCCAGCAGTTACGCCGCTAGCGGGATCTACGAGCAGTACTTC.

The chain uses TRBV28 and TRBJ1-1, with a possible D match to TRBD1 (6 bases). The CDR3 extends over 17 amino acids. Germline CDR1 MDHEN, CDR2 SYDVKM. The V and J ends lost 5 bases and 5 bases respectively, with 24 bases between them. CDR3 in DNA: TGTGCCAGCAGTGTCGTGCCGGGACAAAGGTTTTTGACTGAAGCTTTCTTT. Translating it yields CASSVVPGQRFLTEAFF. Variable domain in full (rest from reference TRBV28 and TRBJ1-1): DVKVTQSSRYLVKRTGEKVFLECVQDMDHENMFWYRQDPGLGLRLIYFSYDVKMKEKGDIPEGYSVSREKKERFSLILESASTNQTSMYLCASSVVPGQRFLTEAFFGQGTRLTVV.

The DNA for the CDR3 is TGCGCCAGCAGCCAAGAAGGTTTACGGGGCCGCAGCTCTGGAAACACCATATATTTT. It yields the protein CASSQEGLRGRSSGNTIYF. The J gene is TRBJ1-3, the V gene TRBV4-3; possibly TRBD1 for D (5 bases). Trimming removed 0 bases from V and 0 bases from J, with 18 bases in between. There are 19 residues in the CDR3. Germline CDR1 and CDR2: LGHNA and YSLEER.

This chain connects TRBV18 to TRBJ1-5, with 9 nucleotides matching TRBD1. V lost 4 bases and J lost 8; bases outside the gene matches: 6. The CDR3 is 14 amino acids. Per the germline V gene, CDR1 is KGHSH and CDR2 is LQKENI. The CDR3, as DNA: TGTGCCAGCTCACTAGGACAGGGGCCCGAGCCCCAGCATTTT. It yields the protein CASSLGQGPEPQHF.

The sample holds a few counts of this clone. The J gene is TRBJ2-7, the V gene TRBV11-2; 7 bases match TRBD1. Germline CDR1 reads SGHAT; CDR2 reads FQNNGV. Trimming removed 0 bases from V and 6 bases from J; junction bases left unmatched: 2. The CDR3 sequence is 13 residues long. The CDR3 protein is CASSLDTGAEQYF. The CDR3 DNA reads as TGTGCCAGCAGCTTAGATACAGGGGCCGAGCAGTACTTC.

For this clone: This sample also contains other DNA sequences that code for the same CDR3. The chain employs TRBV19 and TRBJ2-6, with D possibly being TRBD2 (6 bases). CDR3 size: 18 residues. Germline CDR1 reads LNHDA; CDR2 reads SQIVND (reference sequence). Trimming removed 6 bases from V and 0 bases from J, with 18 bases in between. CDR3: CASRVGQRVSSGANVLTF. The CDR3 nucleotides read TGTGCCAGTAGGGTGGGTCAGCGGGTGAGCTCTGGGGCCAACGTCCTGACTTTC.

The chain employs TRBV4-1 and TRBJ1-3, with a tentative D call TRBD1 (5 bases). The V gene lost 0 bases and the J gene lost 0 bases, with 15 bases spanning the gap. Germline V CDR1 and CDR2: MGHRA, YSYEKL. This CDR3 comprises 18 residues. The CDR3 sequence: CASSQELAGGTSGNTIYF. CDR3 DNA sequence: TGCGCCAGCAGCCAAGAATTGGCGGGAGGGACCTCTGGAAACACCATATATTTT.

V and J are TRBV7-8 and TRBJ1-2; D remains unclear. Germline CDR1 is SGHVS and CDR2 is FQNEAQ. Trimming stripped 5 bases from V and 10 bases from J, with 17 bases between. This CDR3 is 13 amino acids long. The CDR3 protein is CASSPSYGLTYTF. In DNA, the CDR3 is TGTGCCAGCAGCCCTAGTTACGGACTGACCTACACCTTC.

The chain is built from TRBV4-1 and TRBJ2-5; 8 bases fit TRBD1. Germline CDR1 MGHRA, CDR2 YSYEKL. V gave up 4 bases and J gave up 3 bases; unmatched junction bases: 4. The length of the CDR3 is 14 residues. The CDR3 DNA is TGCGCCAGCAGCCGCGGGACAGGAGAAGAGACCCAGTACTTC. Translation gives CASSRGTGEETQYF.

The V call is TRBV9, the J call TRBJ2-1; D is uncertain. The CDR3 sequence is 13 residues long. Trimming pared 2 bases from V and 9 bases from J, leaving 12 bases between. The germline gives CDR1 SGDLS, CDR2 YYNGEE. This CDR3 is CASSVLGHTEQFF. DNA for the CDR3: TGTGCCAGCAGCGTGTTAGGGCATACTGAGCAGTTCTTC.

This chain connects TRBV19 to TRBJ1-4; D remains ambiguous. Germline CDR1 reads LNHDA; CDR2 reads SQIVND (reference sequence). This CDR3 is 14 amino acids long. Trimming left V 3 bases short and J 4 bases short, with 9 bases between. DNA for the CDR3: TGTGCCAGTAGTATGCAAGCGAGTAATGAAAAACTGTTTTTT. This encodes CASSMQASNEKLFF.

The V call is TRBV6-1, the J call TRBJ1-5; D uncertain. This CDR3 comprises 12 residues. The V end lost 11 bases, the J end lost 1 base, and 9 bases lay between the germline ends. Per germline, CDR1 MNHNS and CDR2 SASEGT. The CDR3: CASSVSNQPQHF. The CDR3 region has the DNA TGTGCCTCCAGTGTGAGCAATCAGCCCCAGCATTTT.

The chain links TRBV27 to TRBJ2-7, with 7 positions matching TRBD2. Per germline, CDR1 MNHEY and CDR2 SMNVEV (reference sequence). This CDR3 comprises 16 residues. Trimming removed 8 bases from V and 3 bases from J; junction bases left unmatched: 16. CDR3 nucleotide sequence: TGTGCCAGCGGGGGGGTGGGGACCGGACGCGTCTACGAGCAGTACTTC. Protein: CASGGVGTGRVYEQYF.